This entry lists 18 T cell receptor beta chains sequenced from one sample in a study of blood T cells in healthy people across ages. Alongside a J-beta primer mix, a sample-barcoded 5' primer served in a second PCR lasting about 6 to 11 cycles. TCRdb re-derived calls from the 5' RACE reads in MiXCR, one entry per CDR3 protein. The profile shows under 2 million distinct CDR3 sequences, 34% of them singletons. Sequences were obtained from blood. These receptors all stem from a woman aged 25 to 39 in good health.

This clonotype was recorded a few times. The chain has TRBV6-5 and TRBJ2-3; 10 nucleotides agree with TRBD2. The germline V gene encodes CDR1 MNHEY and CDR2 SVGAGI. The V and J ends lost 2 bases and 8 bases, in that order; junction bases with no gene match: 7. The CDR3 loop spans 15 amino acids. In nucleotides, the CDR3 is TGTGCCAGCAGTTACGCTAGCGGGAGTTCCGGTACGCAGTATTTT. Its protein is CASSYASGSSGTQYF.

This clonotype was counted ten times or more. The J gene is TRBJ2-7, the V gene TRBV29-1; D is perhaps TRBD1 or TRBD2 (6 bases each). The germline gives CDR1 SQVTM, CDR2 ANQGSEA. The CDR3 runs 14 residues. V was trimmed by 1 base and J by 5 bases, leaving 15 bases between them. The CDR3 loop is CSVEGGARLNEQYF. CDR3 bases: TGCAGCGTTGAAGGGGGGGCTCGGCTTAACGAGCAGTACTTC.

This clonotype occurred a few times. The CDR3 bases are TGTGCCAGCACCCCTGCCGGGACTAGAGGTTATCAGTACTTC. As protein: CASTPAGTRGYQYF. This sequence joins TRBV11-2 and TRBJ2-5; 8 bases agree with TRBD2. Trimming cost V 7 bases and J 11 bases; bases outside gene matches: 15. The CDR3 length is 14 residues. Germline V lookup: CDR1 SGHAT, CDR2 FQNNGV.

Only a few counts were recorded for this clonotype. The chain joins TRBV28 to TRBJ2-7; D might be TRBD1 (5 bases). Germline assignment: CDR1 MDHEN and CDR2 SYDVKM. The ends were cut back, 3 bases at V and 3 bases at J, with 12 bases in the middle. The CDR3 length is 14 residues. The CDR3 DNA reads TGTGCCAGCAGTTTCCCCAGGGTCAACTACGAGCAGTACTTC. It specifies CASSFPRVNYEQYF.

This clonotype was picked up one time. The chain is built from TRBV7-9 and TRBJ2-1, with TRBD2 matching 7 bases. The CDR3 length is 15 residues. V lost 11 bases and J lost 8; bases outside the gene matches: 18. Per the germline V gene, CDR1 is SEHNR and CDR2 is FQNEAQ (reference sequence). The chain's CDR3 is CAYPGLREGRDEQFF. For the CDR3, the DNA is TGTGCCTACCCGGGGCTGAGGGAGGGAAGGGATGAGCAGTTCTTC.

This clonotype was counted between two and nine times. The V gene is TRBV6-2 or TRBV6-3, the J gene TRBJ1-2; D is possibly TRBD1 (5 bases). V was cut by 0 bases and J by 8 bases, with 19 bases left in between. The CDR3 loop spans 16 amino acids. Per the germline V gene, CDR1 is MNHEY and CDR2 is SVGEGT. CDR3 DNA sequence: TGTGCCAGCAGTTACTCGAGTACGGGGGTAATCTACGGCTACACCTTC. Encoded protein: CASSYSSTGVIYGYTF.

This sequence joins TRBV4-1 and TRBJ2-1, with D perhaps TRBD1 (5 bases). Trimming left V 1 base short and J 4 bases short, with 14 bases between. This CDR3 has 16 residues. CDR1 and CDR2 (germline): MGHRA, YSYEKL. The CDR3 coding sequence is TGCGCCAGCAGCCAAGTGTCGCCAGGGAATTACAATGAGCAGTTCTTC. It is translated as CASSQVSPGNYNEQFF.

V and J are TRBV20-1 and TRBJ1-5, with 8 bases that match TRBD1. The CDR3 loop spans 15 amino acids. Germline V gene data show CDR1 as DFQATT and CDR2 as SNEGSKA (reference sequence). The J segment lost 2 bases and the V segment lost 1 base, leaving 4 bases of the junction unmatched. DNA of the CDR3: TGCAGTGCTAGAGCAGGGGGCTTGGGCAATCAGCCCCAGCATTTT. It translates to CSARAGGLGNQPQHF.

This clonotype was recorded at least ten times. The chain uses TRBV6-7 and TRBJ2-1; 15 bases agree with TRBD2. TRBV6-7 is an open reading frame whose function is uncertain. The junction had 8 bases not matched to a gene; V was cut back by 2 bases and J by 9 bases. The CDR3 spans 17 residues. The CDR3 DNA reads TGTGCCAGCAGTTACCCGAGGACTAGCGGGAGGGCCGTTGAGCAGTTCTTC. This encodes CASSYPRTSGRAVEQFF.

The chain joins TRBV5-6 to TRBJ1-4; no reliable D call. The germline V gene encodes CDR1 SGHDT and CDR2 YYEEEE. The CDR3 loop spans 16 amino acids. The V end was cut by 7 bases, the J end by 4 bases, with 20 bases between. The CDR3, as DNA: TGTGCCAGCGGCATATCGCGACGAAGGATTAATGAAAAACTGTTTTTT. Translated: CASGISRRRINEKLFF.

This clonotype has a handful of counts. The chain is built from TRBV5-1 and TRBJ1-5; TRBD1 agrees at 7 bases. V shed 3 bases and J 0 bases; nucleotides not matched to a gene: 3. This CDR3 spans 15 amino acids. Looked up from germline, CDR1 is SGHRS and CDR2 is YFSETQ. The CDR3 sequence is CASSSEGASNQPQHF. In DNA, the CDR3 is TGCGCCAGCAGCTCGGAGGGGGCTAGCAATCAGCCCCAGCATTTT.

This clonotype was observed a handful of times. The gene calls are TRBV6-1 and TRBJ2-7; 10 bases are shared with TRBD1. The V gene end was trimmed by 5 bases and the J gene end by 2 bases; junction bases not matched to a gene: 9. This CDR3 comprises 16 residues. From germline, CDR1 is MNHNS and CDR2 SASEGT. The CDR3 sequence is CASSPLSGTGAYEQYF. The DNA of the CDR3 is TGTGCCAGCAGTCCTCTTTCCGGGACAGGGGCCTACGAGCAGTACTTC.

V is TRBV12-3 or TRBV12-4 and J is TRBJ2-7; TRBD2 is a possible D gene (5 bases). Trimming cost V 11 bases and J 0 bases, with 14 bases left between them. CDR3 length equals 13 residues. The CDR3: CAVERADSYEQYF. Written as DNA, the CDR3 is TGTGCCGTGGAGCGAGCGGACTCCTACGAGCAGTACTTC.

This clonotype was recorded many times. The V and J genes are TRBV11-2 and TRBJ2-5, with 7 bases matching TRBD1. The CDR3 consists of 13 residues. V was clipped by 3 bases and J by 3 bases; unmatched bases: 1. Germline V gene sequence: CDR1 SGHAT, CDR2 FQNNGV. DNA for the CDR3: TGTGCCAGCAGCTTTGACAGGGAAGAGACCCAGTACTTC. This codes for CASSFDREETQYF.

This clonotype showed up just a few times. The rearrangement links TRBV27 to TRBJ2-5, with 11 bases matching TRBD2. The CDR3 spans 14 residues. V lost 3 bases and J lost 5; bases outside the gene matches: 2. Germline CDR1 reads MNHEY; CDR2 reads SMNVEV (reference sequence). The CDR3 DNA sequence: TGTGCCAGCAGTTTTCGACTAGCGGGGGAGACCCAGTACTTC. This encodes CASSFRLAGETQYF.

A few counts support this clonotype. This sequence joins TRBV9 and TRBJ2-5; D may be TRBD2 (6 bases). The CDR3 is 14 amino acids. V lost 0 bases and J lost 0, with 6 bases in between. Germline V lookup: CDR1 SGDLS, CDR2 YYNGEE. The CDR3 loop is CASSVGGDQETQYF. In DNA form, the CDR3 reads TGTGCCAGCAGCGTAGGCGGGGACCAAGAGACCCAGTACTTC.

This clonotype appeared a few times. The V call is TRBV27, the J call TRBJ1-5, with D perhaps TRBD1 (5 bases). Trimming took 5 bases from V and 11 from J, leaving 19 bases between them. CDR3 length: 14 residues. The germline V gene encodes CDR1 MNHEY and CDR2 SMNVEV (reference sequence). The DNA of the CDR3 is TGTGCCAGCAGTCCCGGGACCGAGCAACGATCCCAGCATTTT. Encoded protein: CASSPGTEQRSQHF.

The V call is TRBV3-1, the J call TRBJ2-5; 14 nucleotides match TRBD2. From germline, CDR1 is LGHDT and CDR2 YNNKEL (reference sequence). J was trimmed by 3 bases and V by 4 bases; bases with no gene match: 7. The CDR3 totals 17 residues. The CDR3 DNA sequence: TGTGCCAGCAGCCCCGGGACTAGCGGGGGCTCGAAAGAGACCCAGTACTTC. Translated: CASSPGTSGGSKETQYF.